The 18 T cell receptor beta chains listed next were all sequenced from one sample in a study of blood T cells in healthy people across ages. For the second PCR, which ran for roughly 6 to 11 cycles, a sample-barcoded 5' primer and a J-beta primer mix were used. TCRdb independently ran MiXCR on the 5' RACE reads; one entry per CDR3 protein. The sample has roughly 1.7 million distinct CDR3 sequences, about 32% seen once. The material sequenced was blood. These receptor sequences come from a woman aged 30 to 39 in good health.

The chain links TRBV21-1 to TRBJ2-3; the tabulated D call, TRBD1, remains unverified against the DNA. TRBV21-1 is labeled a pseudogene. This CDR3 comprises 13 residues. CDR3 amino acids: CASTNRVADTQYF. CDR3 nucleotide sequence: TGTGCCAGCACCAACAGGGTAGCAGATACGCAGTATTTT.

CDR3 amino acids: CAWRLSGFEQFF. Here the CDR3 DNA reads TGTGCCTGGAGGTTGAGCGGCTTTGAGCAGTTCTTC. The chain joins TRBV30 to TRBJ2-1, with D perhaps matching TRBD2 (5 bases). The CDR3 contains 12 residues. Germline CDR1 is GTSNPN and CDR2 is SVGIG (reference sequence). V was clipped by 3 bases and J by 9 bases, with 12 bases between them.

The chain recombines TRBV20-1 with TRBJ1-2; D is unresolved. CDR3 length equals 13 residues. The V end was cut by 6 bases, the J end by 3 bases, with 14 bases between. Looked up from germline, CDR1 is DFQATT and CDR2 is SNEGSKA (reference sequence). Here the CDR3 DNA reads TGCAGTGCGAGCCTGACCAGAGACTATGGCTACACCTTC. It specifies CSASLTRDYGYTF.

This chain joins TRBV7-2 and TRBJ1-5, with 8 bases that match TRBD1. CDR1 and CDR2 from the germline V gene are SGHTA and FQGNSA. The CDR3 runs 14 residues. Trimming took 5 bases from V and 9 from J; bases not matched to a gene: 9. Written as DNA, the CDR3 is TGTGCCAGCAGCCGTCAGGGGGCCCTGAGGCCCCAGCATTTT. Its protein product is CASSRQGALRPQHF.

This clonotype came up a few times. The chain uses TRBV20-1 and TRBJ2-5, with TRBD1 identical over 7 bases. V shed 0 bases, J shed 5 bases, and the junction held 12 bases outside the gene matches. The CDR3 contains 16 residues. Germline CDR1 and CDR2: DFQATT and SNEGSKA (reference sequence). CDR3 coding DNA: TGCAGTGCTAGAGATCTTAGGGGGCTAATAGGGGAGACCCAGTACTTC. Its protein product is CSARDLRGLIGETQYF.

V usage is TRBV11-1 and J usage is TRBJ2-5, with D perhaps being TRBD1 or TRBD2 (6 bases each). The CDR3 is 17 residues long. From germline, CDR1 is SGHAT and CDR2 FQDESV (reference sequence). V lost 4 bases and J lost 4, with 22 bases in between. CDR3 residues: CASSSLYRDGGGETQYF. The CDR3 DNA is TGTGCCAGCAGCTCCCTATACCGGGACGGAGGGGGAGAGACCCAGTACTTC.

The V call is TRBV20-1, the J call TRBJ1-5; D remains unclear. Germline CDR1 DFQATT, CDR2 SNEGSKA (reference sequence). Trimming removed 3 bases from V and 0 bases from J, with 12 bases in between. The length of the CDR3 is 15 residues. Written as DNA, the CDR3 is TGCAGTGCTAGTAGTTATGGGCGTAGCAATCAGCCCCAGCATTTT. Protein: CSASSYGRSNQPQHF.

J is TRBJ2-3 and V is TRBV6-2 or TRBV6-3, with 10 nucleotides matching TRBD2. Germline loops: CDR1 MNHEY, CDR2 SVGEGT. The CDR3 has 18 amino acids. Trimming at V came to 0 bases and at J to 3 bases, leaving 9 bases not matched to a gene. Written as DNA, the CDR3 is TGTGCCAGCAGTTACTCGTCTAGCGGGAGAACCGGGACAGATACGCAGTATTTT. Protein product: CASSYSSSGRTGTDTQYF.

This clonotype has a count of ten or more. The chain links TRBV20-1 to TRBJ2-7, with a possible D match to TRBD2 (6 bases). The V and J ends lost 5 bases and 2 bases respectively, with 19 bases between them. The germline V gene encodes CDR1 DFQATT and CDR2 SNEGSKA (reference sequence). The CDR3 sequence is 15 residues long. The CDR3 sequence is CSASSGPPGTYEQYF. The DNA for the CDR3 is TGCAGTGCTTCCAGCGGGCCCCCAGGAACCTACGAGCAGTACTTC.

The chain joins TRBV19 to TRBJ2-5; possible D gene TRBD1, 5 bases. V was cut by 11 bases and J by 4 bases, with 20 bases left in between. Germline V CDR1 and CDR2: LNHDA, SQIVND (reference sequence). The CDR3 length is 14 residues. The CDR3 DNA is TGTGCCGGTACCCCTGGCTCAGGGCGAGAGACCCAGTACTTC. Protein: CAGTPGSGRETQYF.

V gene TRBV27 combines with J gene TRBJ2-6; no definite D call. The V gene lost 1 base and the J gene lost 0 bases, with 7 bases spanning the gap. Germline CDR1 and CDR2: MNHEY and SMNVEV (reference sequence). This CDR3 contains 16 residues. The CDR3 region has the DNA TGTGCCAGCAGTTTATTGCAGCACTCTGGGGCCAACGTCCTGACTTTC. Translating it yields CASSLLQHSGANVLTF.

This clonotype has a handful of counts. The V and J genes are TRBV29-1 and TRBJ1-2; 11 bases are a match to TRBD1. CDR1 is SQVTM, CDR2 ANQGSEA, per germline. CDR3 length equals 13 residues. The trim removed 3 bases at V and 7 bases at J, leaving 4 bases unmatched. The CDR3 loop reads CSVDGQGAFGYTF. The CDR3 DNA sequence: TGCAGCGTTGACGGACAGGGGGCGTTTGGCTACACCTTC.

This clonotype was observed a handful of times. The rearrangement links TRBV9 to TRBJ2-2; TRBD1 agrees at 7 bases. Trimming at V came to 1 base and at J to 3 bases, leaving 9 bases not matched to a gene. Germline loops: CDR1 SGDLS, CDR2 YYNGEE. This CDR3 spans 17 amino acids. The CDR3 region has the DNA TGTGCCAGCAGCGTACGGGAAGGGACAGACTACACCGGGGAGCTGTTTTTT. Encoded protein: CASSVREGTDYTGELFF.

The CDR3 loop reads CASSRGDLSNTEAFF. DNA for the CDR3: TGCGCCAGCAGCCGAGGTGACTTGTCGAACACTGAAGCTTTCTTT. The rearrangement joins TRBV4-1 to TRBJ1-1; D unresolved. Germline loops: CDR1 MGHRA, CDR2 YSYEKL. V lost 4 bases and J 1 base, leaving 13 bases between the germline ends. The CDR3 length is 15 residues.

J is TRBJ2-5 and V is TRBV5-4, with D unclear. The end of the DNA is better explained by TRBJ2-7, so the J call may be wrong. Per the germline V gene, CDR1 is SGHNT and CDR2 is YYREEE (reference sequence). CDR3 length: 15 amino acids. Here the CDR3 reads CASSLEGTGFREQYF. In DNA form, the CDR3 reads TGTGCCAGCAGCTTGGAGGGTACGGGTTTCCGCGAGCAGTACTTC.

This rearrangement joins TRBV19 to TRBJ2-5, with D perhaps given as TRBD1 or TRBD2 (6 bases each). TRBJ2-7 matches the DNA end more closely, so the J call is doubtful. The length of the CDR3 is 16 residues. CDR1 and CDR2 from the germline V gene are LNHDA and SQIVND (reference sequence). CDR3 in amino acids: CASSMGGHQFAYEQYF. In nucleotides, the CDR3 is TGTGCCAGTAGTATGGGGGGACACCAATTTGCCTACGAGCAGTACTTC.

The J gene is TRBJ2-5, the V gene TRBV6-1; 10 bases align to TRBD1. V dropped 5 bases and J dropped 5; count of bases not matched to a gene: 8. This CDR3 spans 15 amino acids. Germline-derived CDR1 and CDR2 are MNHNS and SASEGT. CDR3 loop: CASSNPGQGRETQYF. The CDR3 DNA reads TGTGCCAGCAGTAACCCGGGACAGGGGCGGGAGACCCAGTACTTC.

This clonotype has only one observation. A read error may produce the germline difference seen at one junction end. DNA of the CDR3: TGTGCCTGCAGCCAGAGCCGTAGCAATCAGCCCCAGCATTTT. This translates into CACSQSRSNQPQHF. The rearrangement uses TRBV12-3 or TRBV12-4 and TRBJ1-5; D is uncertain. CDR3 size: 14 residues.